Listed below are T cell receptor beta chains from one sample, sequenced in a study of blood T cells in healthy people across ages. TCRdb called the 5' RACE reads again in MiXCR, with one record for every CDR3 protein. Of 550,000 to 600,000 distinct CDR3 sequences in the sample, 45% to 55% were seen once. The source material was blood. The receptors here all came from a man aged 80 or over in good health. Each CDR3 is given with its conserved first and last residue. D genes are given only for firm matches. Clone size is stated in some rows and not others, as once, few, many or a class when expanded.

>NA|TRBJ2-1|13|NA|TRBV20-1
TGCAGTGCTAGGCCTGGAGGGGGGAATGAGCAGTTCTTC
CSARPGGGNEQFF
>NA|TRBJ1-5|18|many|TRBV6-5
TGTGCCAGCAGTTACGGGCCTCAGGGGAAGAATGTGTATCAGCCCCAGCATTTT
CASSYGPQGKNVYQPQHF
>NA|TRBJ1-4|14|NA|TRBV10-3
TGTGCCATCGGGGACGCAGCAACTAATGAAAAACTGTTTTTT
CAIGDAATNEKLFF
>NA|TRBJ2-3|13|NA|TRBV27
TGTGCCAGCAGGGCGCTCTCGGCCGGGACGCAGTATTTT
CASRALSAGTQYF
>NA|TRBJ1-1|15|few|TRBV9
TGTGCCAGCAGCGCTCTGGGTTCTGGGGACACTGAAGCTTTCTTT
CASSALGSGDTEAFF
>TRBD1|TRBJ2-3|20|NA|TRBV9
TGTGCCAGCAATGCCCCCGACCCGAGGACAGGGATCTTCGTCACAGATACGCAGTATTTT
CASNAPDPRTGIFVTDTQYF
>NA|TRBJ2-5|15|NA|TRBV7-9
TGTGCCAGCAGCTCCACTAGCTCGGCGAGCAATGAGCAGTACTTC
CASSSTSSASNEQYF
>TRBD1|TRBJ2-7|14|few|TRBV10-3
TGTGCCATCAGCTCCGGGACAGAAACCTACGAGCAGTACTTC
CAISSGTETYEQYF
>NA|TRBJ1-5|17|NA|TRBV20-1
TGCAGTGCTAGAGATGGGGGAGGCAGAACCAGCAATCAGCCCCAGCATTTT
CSARDGGGRTSNQPQHF
>TRBD2|TRBJ2-4|19|NA|TRBV11-2
TGTGCCAGCAGCCCAAGGACTAGCGGGAGAGATTCGGGTTTGAGGGAGCAGTACTTC
CASSPRTSGRDSGLREQYF
>NA|TRBJ2-5|14|few|TRBV30
TGTGCCTGGAGGGGACCAGCGCACCAAGAGACCCAGTACTTC
CAWRGPAHQETQYF
>TRBD2|TRBJ2-1|15|few|TRBV28
TGTGCCAGCAGTTTGGGGACTAGCGGGACGGATGAGCAGTTCTTC
CASSLGTSGTDEQFF
>NA|TRBJ1-2|14|NA|TRBV20-1
TGCAGTGCTAGAGTAAACCGGGACGTCCAAGGCTGCACCTTC
CSARVNRDVQGCTF
>TRBD2|TRBJ2-3|17|NA|TRBV20-1
TGCAGTGCTAGACCGCCTAGCGGGGGAAGAGGCACAGATACGCAGTATTTT
CSARPPSGGRGTDTQYF
>TRBD1|TRBJ2-7|17|NA|TRBV15
TGTGCCACCAGCAGAGAAAACAAACGGGGACAGTCCTACGAGCAGTACTTC
CATSRENKRGQSYEQYF
>NA|TRBJ1-5|15|few|TRBV30
TGTGCCTGGAGTCTGGGCCCGGAAGGGAATCAGCCCCAGCATTTT
CAWSLGPEGNQPQHF
>TRBD1|TRBJ1-5|15|once|TRBV5-1
TGCGCCAGCAGCCTGGGGACAGGGGGCGTTGAGCCCCAGCATTTT
CASSLGTGGVEPQHF
>NA|TRBJ2-3|16|many|TRBV6-5
TGTGCCAGCAGTTACTTTAGCGGAGCTAGCACAGATACGCAGTATTTT
CASSYFSGASTDTQYF
>TRBD1|TRBJ1-1|15|NA|TRBV12-3/TRBV12-4
TGTGCCAGCAGCGCACCACAGGGGACGGCCACTGAAGCTTTCTTT
CASSAPQGTATEAFF
>TRBD2|TRBJ2-7|15|few|TRBV7-9
TGTGCCAGCAGCTTAGTACTAGCGGGAAACTACGAGCAGTACTTC
CASSLVLAGNYEQYF
>TRBD1|TRBJ2-1|13|NA|TRBV29-1
TGCAGCGTTGGAAGGGGGCAGTTGAATGAGCAGTTCTTC
CSVGRGQLNEQFF
>NA|TRBJ1-1|15|NA|TRBV15
TGTGCCACCAGCAGAGATCGGGCAGGCACCGGGGAAGCTTTCTTT
CATSRDRAGTGEAFF
>TRBD1|TRBJ2-1|15|NA|TRBV9
TGTGCCAGCTCCCAAAGTGGGCAGGGGGCGGGTGAGCAGTTCTTC
CASSQSGQGAGEQFF
>TRBD2|TRBJ2-5|13|NA|TRBV10-3
TGTGCCATCAGCGGACTAGCGCAAGAGACCCAGTACTTC
CAISGLAQETQYF
>TRBD1|TRBJ1-4|15|few|TRBV20-1
TGCAGTGCTACGGGACAGGGGGCGTCGGGTGAAAAACTGTTTTTT
CSATGQGASGEKLFF
>NA|TRBJ2-1|13|NA|TRBV5-1
TGCGCCAGCACAGGGCTAGACTACAGTGAGCAGTTCTTC
CASTGLDYSEQFF
>TRBD1|TRBJ2-3|16|NA|TRBV9
TGTGCCAGCAGCGCCGGGACAGCCCCTAGCACAGATACGCAGTATTTT
CASSAGTAPSTDTQYF
>NA|TRBJ1-1|15|NA|TRBV12-3/TRBV12-4
TGTGCCAGCAGTTTCGGACGGACCATGAACACTGAAGCTTTCTTT
CASSFGRTMNTEAFF
>NA|TRBJ2-5|13|NA|TRBV5-5
TGTGCCAGCAGCTTAGAGCACAAAGAGACCCAGTACTTC
CASSLEHKETQYF
>TRBD1|TRBJ1-1|16|NA|TRBV5-1
TGCGCCAGCAGCTCCAGACAGGGGCCCATGAACACTGAAGCTTTCTTT
CASSSRQGPMNTEAFF
>TRBD2|TRBJ2-7|17|NA|TRBV4-1
TGCGCCAGCAGCCATGTGGTAGCGGGAAGAACATCCTACGAGCAGTACTTC
CASSHVVAGRTSYEQYF
>TRBD1|TRBJ2-1|13|NA|TRBV14
TGTGCCAGCAGCCTGGACAGGGGAGGTCAGCAGTTCTTC
CASSLDRGGQQFF
>NA|TRBJ1-1|13|NA|TRBV10-2
TGCGCCAGCAGCTCTGCCGGAGGGACTGAAGCTTTCTTT
CASSSAGGTEAFF
>NA|TRBJ1-6|16|NA|TRBV12-3/TRBV12-4
TGTGCCAGCAGTTTTGGCCGAGAAGGCTATAATTCACCCCTCCACTTT
CASSFGREGYNSPLHF
>NA|TRBJ1-5|14|NA|TRBV7-3
TGTGCCAGCAGTCTGGTAGGGGGTGATCAGCCCCAGCATTTT
CASSLVGGDQPQHF
>NA|TRBJ2-4|10|NA|TRBV29-1
TGCAGCGTTGGTCAGGAAGCGCAGTACTTC
CSVGQEAQYF
>NA|TRBJ2-1|15|few|TRBV9
TGTGCCAGCAGCGTTAAGGGGGGGGCTTTCGATGAGCAGTTCTTC
CASSVKGGAFDEQFF
>NA|TRBJ2-3|16|few|TRBV4-3
TGCGCCAGCAGCCAAGACTCGACAGGCTACACAGATACGCAGTATTTT
CASSQDSTGYTDTQYF
>TRBD2|TRBJ2-3|15|few|TRBV24-1
TGTGCCACCAGTTCGAGCGGGAGGGCCCCAGATACGCAGTATTTT
CATSSSGRAPDTQYF
>TRBD1|TRBJ2-7|14|once|TRBV12-3/TRBV12-4
TGTGCCAGCAGTCCCGGACAGGGCCCCCTCGAGCAGTACTTC
CASSPGQGPLEQYF
>NA|TRBJ1-1|17|NA|TRBV21-1
TGTGCCAGCAGCAAAGGGATAGGACAGGAGATGAACACTGAAGCTTTCTTT
CASSKGIGQEMNTEAFF
>NA|TRBJ1-1|13|few|TRBV12-3/TRBV12-4
TGTGCCAGCATCCTACGGGGAACTACTGAAGCTTTCTTT
CASILRGTTEAFF
>NA|TRBJ2-1|15|few|TRBV20-1
TGCAGTGCTAGAGATGCCTCGGGACCGGCCATTGAGCAGTTCTTC
CSARDASGPAIEQFF
>TRBD2|TRBJ2-3|16|NA|TRBV7-9
TGTGCCAGCAGCTCTGGACTAGCCGCCCGCACAGATACGCAGTATTTT
CASSSGLAARTDTQYF
>NA|TRBJ2-1|15|few|TRBV5-6
TGTGCCAGCAGCTATAGGGAAGTCTCCTACAATGAGCAGTTCTTC
CASSYREVSYNEQFF
>NA|TRBJ2-3|13|NA|TRBV20-1
TGCAGTGCTAGACCCCCAGGCGGTTATACGCAGTATTTT
CSARPPGGYTQYF
>TRBD2|TRBJ2-7|16|NA|TRBV6-5
TGTGCCAGCAGTTACGGGGGCAGCGGGGGGCTTCGTGAGCAGTACTTC
CASSYGGSGGLREQYF
>NA|TRBJ2-5|13|NA|TRBV11-3
TGTGCCAGCAGCGAATTAAGAGGAGAGACCCAGTACTTC
CASSELRGETQYF
>TRBD2|TRBJ2-5|15|few|TRBV28
TGTGCCAGCAGGACAGGCGGGGGGTACCAAGAGACCCAGTACTTC
CASRTGGGYQETQYF
>TRBD1|TRBJ1-2|16|NA|TRBV20-1
TGCGGTGCTATCTTGACAGGGGCCAAATCTAACTATGGCTACACCTTC
CGAILTGAKSNYGYTF
>NA|TRBJ1-1|14|few|TRBV14
TGTGCCAGCAGCCCACAGGGACACTCCACTGAAGCTTTCTTT
CASSPQGHSTEAFF
>TRBD2|TRBJ2-3|13|NA|TRBV20-1
TGCAGTGCTAGGAGCGGGAGCCCAGATACGCAGTATTTT
CSARSGSPDTQYF
>TRBD2|TRBJ2-7|16|few|TRBV7-9
TGTGCCAGCAGCCCTAACGGAGCGGGAAACTACAATGAGCAGTACTTC
CASSPNGAGNYNEQYF
>TRBD1|TRBJ1-2|16|NA|TRBV10-3
TGTGCCATCAGTGAGGATGGGACAGGGGGCGCAAATGGCTACACCTTC
CAISEDGTGGANGYTF